The 9 T cell receptor beta chains listed next were all sequenced from one sample in a study of blood T cell repertoires in COVID-19. Clones were sequenced by immunoSEQ multiplex PCR, and TCRdb holds only the in-frame ones, with some missing. The sample consists of about 320,000 clones, roughly nine tenths of them appearing once. Input material: PBMCs or T cells enriched from blood (not recorded which). The origin of the receptors is a man in his fifties or sixties who had recovered from COVID-19.

This chain uses TRBV7-2 with TRBJ2-7; D might be TRBD2 (6 bases). Trimming pared 0 bases from V and 3 bases from J, leaving 9 bases between. The germline V gene has CDR1 SGHTA and CDR2 FQGNSA. The CDR3 has 14 amino acids. The CDR3 region is CASSLAGGVYEQYF. Written as DNA, the CDR3 is TGTGCCAGCAGCTTAGCAGGCGGGGTCTACGAGCAGTACTTC.

This clone came up once. The V call is TRBV5-1, the J call TRBJ1-1, with D possibly matching TRBD1 (5 bases). Trimming stripped 0 bases from V and 10 bases from J, with 19 bases between. The CDR3 covers 15 residues. Germline V gene data show CDR1 as SGHRS and CDR2 as YFSETQ. Written as DNA, the CDR3 is TGCGCCAGCAGCTTGGTTCAGGGCGGGGGTCTGGTAGCTTTCTTT. As protein: CASSLVQGGGLVAFF. The full variable domain, with the rest looked up from reference TRBV5-1 and TRBJ1-1, is KAGVTQTPRYLIKTRGQQVTLSCSPISGHRSVSWYQQTPGQGLQFLFEYFSETQRNKGNFPGRFSGRQFSNSRSEMNVSTLELGDSALYLCASSLVQGGGLVAFFGQGTRLTVV.

The V gene is TRBV7-9, the J gene TRBJ2-7, with TRBD1 matching over 9 bases. The CDR3 totals 14 residues. V lost 5 bases and J lost 2; bases outside the gene matches: 4. Germline-derived CDR1 and CDR2 are SEHNR and FQNEAQ (reference sequence). CDR3 in DNA: TGTGCCAGCAGCCGGACAGGGGAGACCTACGAGCAGTACTTC. The encoded protein is CASSRTGETYEQYF.

The rearrangement uses TRBV28 and TRBJ1-2; TRBD1 matches at 8 bases. The CDR3 length is 15 residues. Germline CDR1 is MDHEN and CDR2 is SYDVKM. The junction had 13 bases not matched to a gene; V was cut back by 5 bases and J by 8 bases. Here the CDR3 reads CASSPSDRTGKGYTF. The CDR3 DNA follows: TGTGCCAGCAGTCCCTCCGACAGGACAGGGAAGGGCTACACCTTC.

The V gene is TRBV6-6, the J gene TRBJ2-1; 10 nucleotides align to TRBD2. V lost 3 bases to trimming and J lost 10 bases; unmatched junction nucleotides: 12. The CDR3 is 16 amino acids. The germline gives CDR1 MNHNY, CDR2 SVGAGI (reference sequence). The CDR3: CASSYGTSGAPGEQFF. CDR3 DNA: TGTGCCAGCAGTTATGGCACTAGCGGGGCCCCGGGAGAGCAGTTCTTC.

This chain links TRBV6-5 with TRBJ1-2; D possibly corresponds to TRBD1 (6 bases). Per the germline V gene, CDR1 is MNHEY and CDR2 is SVGAGI. The V and J ends lost 6 bases and 3 bases respectively, with 14 bases between them. This CDR3 region has 14 residues. The CDR3 spells CASRRTGKDYGYTF. Here the CDR3 DNA reads TGTGCCAGCAGACGTACAGGGAAGGACTATGGCTACACCTTC.

J is TRBJ1-4 and V is TRBV18; 8 bases are shared with TRBD1. The germline CDR1 and CDR2 sequences are KGHSH and LQKENI. This CDR3 contains 15 residues. Trimming took 3 bases from V and 4 from J; bases not matched to a gene: 4. CDR3 sequence reads: CASSPGTGGNEKLFF. The CDR3, as DNA: TGTGCCAGCTCACCGGGAACAGGGGGTAATGAAAAACTGTTTTTT.

The chain links TRBV5-1 to TRBJ2-7, with D perhaps matching TRBD1 (6 bases). The CDR3 has 15 residues. Trimming cost V 0 bases and J 2 bases, with 12 bases left between them. Germline-derived CDR1 and CDR2 are SGHRS and YFSETQ. The CDR3 DNA follows: TGCGCCAGCAGCTTGGCATCGGACAGAGCCTACGAGCAGTACTTC. The encoded protein is CASSLASDRAYEQYF.

The chain joins TRBV21-1 to TRBJ2-5; the DNA was not compared with TRBD1, the D call given in the table. TRBV21-1 is deemed a pseudogene. This CDR3 region has 16 residues. This CDR3 is CASSKARTGRRETQYF. The CDR3 coding sequence is TGTGCCAGCAGCAAAGCGCGGACAGGAAGAAGAGAGACCCAGTACTTC.